A single sample is the source of the 19 T cell receptor beta chains below, sequenced in a study of cytomegalovirus exposure and HLA in healthy donors. Researchers ran the PCR with 60 Vbeta and 13 Jbeta primers. Sequencing was performed with immunoSEQ multiplex PCR; in TCRdb, only in-frame clones are kept and a portion is missing. The table lists 110,000 to 150,000 clones, approximately 84% of them singletons. The sequenced sample consisted of PBMCs. These receptors all stem from a woman between 40 and 55 years old in good health and CMV-seronegative.

This chain joins TRBV9 and TRBJ2-1; 7 positions agree with TRBD2. Trimming removed 1 base from V and 4 bases from J; junction bases left unmatched: 11. Germline CDR1 is SGDLS and CDR2 is YYNGEE. The CDR3 sequence is 17 residues long. This CDR3 reads CASSVRRSSGLYNEQFF. The CDR3 DNA sequence: TGTGCCAGCAGCGTAAGGAGGAGTAGCGGGCTATACAATGAGCAGTTCTTC.

This clone was seen a few times. This rearrangement joins TRBV5-1 to TRBJ2-2, with 10 bases that match TRBD2. V dropped 2 bases and J dropped 7; count of bases not matched to a gene: 11. In germline, CDR1 is SGHRS, CDR2 YFSETQ. The CDR3 spans 17 residues. The CDR3 DNA reads as TGCGCCAGCAGCTTAGAGACTAGCGGGCACCTATTCGGGGAGCTGTTTTTT. Amino acids: CASSLETSGHLFGELFF.

The chain uses TRBV28 and TRBJ2-2; 8 bases map to TRBD1. Trimming removed 6 bases from V and 4 bases from J; junction bases left unmatched: 7. The CDR3 covers 15 residues. CDR1 is MDHEN, CDR2 SYDVKM, per germline. CDR3: CASSSGTGPTGELFF. CDR3 DNA: TGTGCCAGCAGCTCCGGGACAGGACCCACCGGGGAGCTGTTTTTT.

The V and J genes are TRBV7-2 and TRBJ2-1; 12 positions agree with TRBD2. CDR3 length equals 17 residues. V shed 4 bases and J 8 bases; nucleotides not matched to a gene: 12. CDR1 and CDR2 from the germline V gene are SGHTA and FQGNSA. DNA for the CDR3: TGTGCCAGCAGCTCCGTACCCCTAGCGGGAGGGCCCTATGAGCAGTTCTTC. This translates into CASSSVPLAGGPYEQFF.

V gene TRBV9 combines with J gene TRBJ2-3; 10 bases are a match to TRBD2. Germline-derived CDR1 and CDR2 are SGDLS and YYNGEE. This CDR3 has 21 residues. V lost 0 bases, J lost 2 bases, and 18 bases stayed unmatched. The CDR3 here is CASSVAPALAGDVGITDTQYF. The CDR3 DNA follows: TGTGCCAGCAGCGTAGCCCCTGCCCTAGCGGGAGACGTCGGGATCACAGATACGCAGTATTTT. The complete variable domain, with remaining parts taken from reference TRBV9 and TRBJ2-3, reads DSGVTQTPKHLITATGQRVTLRCSPRSGDLSVYWYQQSLDQGLQFLIQYYNGEERAKGNILERFSAQQFPDLHSELNLSSLELGDSALYFCASSVAPALAGDVGITDTQYFGPGTRLTVL.

V gene TRBV28 combines with J gene TRBJ2-2; D is ambiguous. The germline CDR1 and CDR2 sequences are MDHEN and SYDVKM. The CDR3 has 13 amino acids. With 3 bases removed from V and 3 bases from J, the gap between germline ends came to 5 bases. In nucleotides, the CDR3 is TGTGCCAGCAGTTTGAGATACACCGGGGAGCTGTTTTTT. Residues: CASSLRYTGELFF.

The chain couples TRBV27 to TRBJ2-7; tentatively, D is TRBD1 (6 bases). V lost 2 bases, J lost 4 bases, and 12 bases lay in between. The germline gives CDR1 MNHEY, CDR2 SMNVEV (reference sequence). The CDR3 is 14 amino acids. Here the CDR3 reads CASSLQGHGYEQYF. CDR3 nucleotide sequence: TGTGCCAGCAGTTTACAGGGGCACGGGTACGAGCAGTACTTC.

The genes are TRBV7-9 and TRBJ2-7; a possible D gene is TRBD2 (6 bases). The germline CDR1 and CDR2 sequences are SEHNR and FQNEAQ (reference sequence). This CDR3 comprises 16 residues. The V end was cut by 1 base, the J end by 3 bases, with 16 bases between. The CDR3 nucleotides are TGTGCCAGCAGCTTAGAAGAGATAGCGGCATTCTACGAGCAGTACTTC. Translating it yields CASSLEEIAAFYEQYF.

The rearrangement links TRBV11-1 to TRBJ2-7; D is ambiguous. The CDR3 covers 17 residues. Trimming cost V 1 base and J 0 bases, with 16 bases left between them. The germline CDR1 and CDR2 sequences are SGHAT and FQDESV (reference sequence). CDR3 loop: CASSLGWSRLNSYEQYF. The CDR3 nucleotides read TGTGCCAGCAGCTTAGGATGGTCGCGGCTAAACTCCTACGAGCAGTACTTC.

The chain couples TRBV6-4 to TRBJ2-5; possible D gene TRBD1, 5 bases. CDR3 length equals 17 residues. Deletions cut 2 bases from V and 5 bases from J, with 21 bases between. Germline V lookup: CDR1 MRHNA, CDR2 SNTAGT. The CDR3: CASSDGNVRARGETQYF. The CDR3 nucleotides are TGTGCCAGCAGTGACGGGAATGTCAGGGCGCGAGGTGAGACCCAGTACTTC.

The rearrangement links TRBV9 to TRBJ1-1; TRBD1 is a possible D gene (5 bases). Per germline, CDR1 SGDLS and CDR2 YYNGEE. This CDR3 has 16 residues. V lost 3 bases, J lost 2 bases, and 17 bases lay in between. In nucleotides, the CDR3 is TGTGCCAGCAGCGGCCCCTGGGAGGGGAGTAACACTGAAGCTTTCTTT. It specifies CASSGPWEGSNTEAFF.

This clone was observed a handful of times. The chain links TRBV5-4 to TRBJ2-2, with 10 bases lining up with TRBD2. From germline, CDR1 is SGHNT and CDR2 YYREEE (reference sequence). Germline trimming cut 3 bases from V and 1 base from J; bases unmatched to any gene: 6. The CDR3 extends over 17 amino acids. CDR3 bases: TGTGCCAGCAGCTCACGAGTAGCGGGAGGGAACACCGGGGAGCTGTTTTTT. Protein product: CASSSRVAGGNTGELFF.

The CDR3 nucleotides are TGCGCCAGCAGGACTGGACAGGGTATGGGCAATGAGCAGTTCTTC. It is translated as CASRTGQGMGNEQFF. The chain links TRBV5-1 to TRBJ2-1, with TRBD1 matching over 8 bases. Germline-derived CDR1 and CDR2 are SGHRS and YFSETQ. V lost 5 bases and J lost 6; bases outside the gene matches: 10. This CDR3 contains 15 residues.

CDR3 sequence: CASRHPGTSSYEQYF. DNA for the CDR3: TGTGCCAGCAGACACCCCGGGACTAGTTCCTACGAGCAGTACTTC. J is TRBJ2-7 and V is TRBV6-5; 8 bases map to TRBD2. Germline V lookup: CDR1 MNHEY, CDR2 SVGAGI. The CDR3 is 15 residues long. The V segment lost 6 bases and the J segment 1 base; nucleotides outside the gene matches: 8.

The rearrangement joins TRBV7-6 to TRBJ2-7; 9 bases align to TRBD1. V was pared by 5 bases and J by 4 bases, with 6 bases of the junction left unmatched. Germline values: CDR1 SGHVS, CDR2 FNYEAQ. The length of the CDR3 is 14 residues. CDR3 DNA: TGTGCCAGCAGCCTAGGGGACAGGGTGTACGAGCAGTACTTC. It translates to CASSLGDRVYEQYF.

This clone was counted once. This chain uses TRBV2 with TRBJ1-2; 7 bases line up with TRBD1. Trimming at V came to 5 bases and at J to 9 bases, leaving 9 bases not matched to a gene. This CDR3 region has 13 residues. Germline V gives CDR1 SNHLY, CDR2 FYNNEI. CDR3 DNA sequence: TGTGCCAGCAGTTGGGACGACAGGGCCCGCTACACCTTC. It encodes CASSWDDRARYTF.

The chain is built from TRBV11-3 and TRBJ2-1; no clear D. V was cut by 0 bases and J by 3 bases, with 3 bases left in between. This CDR3 is 13 amino acids long. Germline V gene data show CDR1 as SGHNT and CDR2 as YENEEA. The CDR3 region is CASSLDHYNEQFF. In DNA, the CDR3 is TGTGCCAGCAGCTTAGATCACTACAATGAGCAGTTCTTC.

The chain couples TRBV10-3 to TRBJ2-1, with 9 bases lining up with TRBD1. J was trimmed by 8 bases and V by 4 bases; bases with no gene match: 9. The CDR3 loop spans 15 amino acids. Germline CDR1 and CDR2: ENHRY and SYGVKD. The CDR3 spells CAISGTGQGRDEQFF. The CDR3 bases are TGTGCCATCAGTGGTACGGGACAGGGAAGGGATGAGCAGTTCTTC.

The sample holds a few counts of this clone. This chain joins TRBV28 and TRBJ2-4; the match to TRBD2 covers 8 bases. V lost 5 bases to trimming and J lost 8 bases; unmatched junction nucleotides: 5. This CDR3 region has 13 residues. Germline-derived CDR1 and CDR2 are MDHEN and SYDVKM. CDR3 in DNA: TGTGCCAGCAGTGTTAGCGGGAAGGACATTCAGTACTTC. Its protein is CASSVSGKDIQYF.